This is a list of T cell receptor beta chains from one sample in a study of cytomegalovirus exposure and HLA in healthy donors. Data came from immunoSEQ multiplex PCR; TCRdb stores just in-frame clones and leaves some out. The repertoire has roughly 200,000 clones, under 85% of them found once; the top ten carry 1.7%. The sequencing input was PBMCs. The receptors were sampled from a man aged 50-60 years in good health and CMV-seronegative. Each CDR3 is given with its conserved first and last residue. A D gene is named only where the DNA matches it firmly. A row's size may be missing; if present it is once, few, many or a size class.

>TRBJ1-5|-|TRBV9|-
CASTPSGGVNQPQHF
TGTGCCAGCACCCCGTCCGGCGGGGTAAATCAGCCCCAGCATTTT
>TRBJ2-3|-|TRBV30|TRBD1
CAWGQGVSDTQYF
TGTGCCTGGGGACAGGGTGTTTCGGATACGCAGTATTTT
>TRBJ1-1|-|TRBV9|TRBD1
CASSPGGHFSEAFF
TGTGCCAGCAGCCCAGGGGGTCATTTCAGTGAAGCTTTCTTT
>TRBJ2-7|-|TRBV7-2|TRBD1
CASSHPGQGYEQYF
TGTGCCAGCAGCCATCCGGGACAGGGGTACGAGCAGTACTTC
>TRBJ2-7|-|TRBV28|-
CATRRRDREQYF
TGTGCCACCCGGAGGAGGGATCGCGAGCAGTACTTC
>TRBJ1-1|once|TRBV20-1|-
CSGGVTEAFF
TGCAGTGGGGGGGTAACTGAAGCTTTCTTT
>TRBJ2-2|-|TRBV5-5|-
CASSLQGRVAGELFF
TGTGCCAGCAGCTTGCAAGGCAGGGTGGCCGGGGAGCTGTTTTTT
>TRBJ1-1|-|TRBV28|-
CASSGGGVGAFF
TGTGCCAGCTCGGGGGGGGGCGTGGGTGCTTTCTTT
>TRBJ1-5|-|TRBV9|-
CASSVSGLSNQPQHF
TGTGCCAGCAGCGTATCGGGACTCAGCAATCAGCCCCAGCATTTT
>TRBJ1-5|-|TRBV19|-
CASSRGVTSNQPQHF
TGTGCCAGTAGTAGGGGGGTGACTAGCAATCAGCCCCAGCATTTT
>TRBJ2-1|-|TRBV28|TRBD2
CASRGGLAGGRSYNEQFF
TGTGCCAGCAGGGGTGGACTAGCGGGAGGTAGGTCCTACAATGAGCAGTTCTTC
>TRBJ2-1|-|TRBV27|TRBD1
CASSRKPGQGATEQFF
TGTGCCAGCAGTCGTAAACCGGGACAGGGGGCAACTGAGCAGTTCTTC
>TRBJ1-2|-|TRBV7-3|-
CASSLVAGNGYTF
TGTGCCAGCAGCTTAGTGGCAGGGAATGGCTACACCTTC
>TRBJ2-1|-|TRBV2|TRBD1
CASSETGLDEQFF
TGTGCCAGCAGTGAGACAGGGTTGGATGAGCAGTTCTTC
>TRBJ1-1|-|TRBV6-5|-
CASSYLTGEAFF
TGTGCCAGCAGTTACCTGACCGGGGAAGCTTTCTTT
>TRBJ1-2|-|TRBV5-8|TRBD1
CASSIWDRGSYGYTF
TGTGCCAGCAGTATCTGGGACAGGGGGTCCTATGGCTACACCTTC
>TRBJ2-5|-|TRBV7-2|TRBD1
CASSTRQGRETQYF
TGTGCCAGCAGCACCCGACAGGGGAGGGAGACCCAGTACTTC
>TRBJ2-5|-|TRBV5-1|-
CASSSTFTGEQYF
TGCGCCAGCAGCTCCACCTTCACGGGGGAGCAGTACTTC